The source of this T cell receptor (beta chain) is a study of beta chain features in type 1 diabetes. The wider study: Patients looked much like healthy donors when it came to age, gender and cell yields. 107,917,701 sorted cells were examined across all samples.

Of the isolated RNA, all was reverse transcribed, and so the sequenced material was expressed TCRB transcripts. Profiling relied on immunoSEQ multiplex PCR, and the TCRdb table lists in-frame clones only, not all of them. The sample carries some 220,000 clones, roughly 11% recorded once. As for this clone: Its antigen is not known.

The V end lost 4 bases, the J end lost 1 base, and 11 bases lay between the germline ends. The germline gives CDR1 SGHRS, CDR2 YFSETQ. This CDR3 contains 14 residues. The study's findings and limits: Whether TCRB rearrangement is influenced by HLA type was left unresolved in this analysis.

This sequence was found in a man aged 18 to 30 in good health. The rearrangement uses TRBV5-1 and TRBJ2-5; D possibly corresponds to TRBD1 (6 bases). The material sequenced was central memory CD4+ T cells from blood. CDR3 loop: CASSTRGFQETQYF. CDR3 sequence (DNA): TGCGCCAGCAGCACCAGGGGTTTCCAAGAGACCCAGTACTTC.